This TCR beta chain derives from a study of cytomegalovirus exposure and HLA in healthy donors. CDR3 size: 15 residues. Germline lookup yields CDR1 SGHRS and CDR2 YFSETQ. Trimming cost V 3 bases and J 1 base, with 10 bases left between them. Generated by immunoSEQ multiplex PCR, the TCRdb table keeps only in-frame clones and is missing some. The table has approximately 160,000 clones, approximately 88% seen once. The rearrangement joins TRBV5-1 to TRBJ2-2; D possibly corresponds to TRBD1 (5 bases). The source material was PBMCs. The receptor comes from a woman between 18 and 30 years old in good health and CMV-seropositive. Written as DNA, the CDR3 is TGCGCCAGCAGCTCAGGGCATCAGAACACCGGGGAGCTGTTTTTT. Translating gives CASSSGHQNTGELFF. Filled out from reference TRBV5-1 and TRBJ2-2, the complete variable domain reads KAGVTQTPRYLIKTRGQQVTLSCSPISGHRSVSWYQQTPGQGLQFLFEYFSETQRNKGNFPGRFSGRQFSNSRSEMNVSTLELGDSALYLCASSSGHQNTGELFFGEGSRLTVL.